The 19 T cell receptor beta chains reported below all come from one sample, sequenced in a study of T cell repertoires in cytomegalovirus infection. Their antigens are not known. Using its own MiXCR run on the reads, TCRdb lists one record per CDR3 protein. In the table there are about 920,000 distinct CDR3 sequences, about a third of which are singletons. This sample comprised cultured CD8+ T cells from PBMCs, obtained from culture after CMV antigen stimulation. The receptors derive from a human donor in good health (CMV status not recorded). Some clones in this sample may be carry-over from other donors' samples.

To note about this clonotype: A much larger clone is a single base away; this may be a read error. The rearrangement links TRBV7-8 to TRBJ1-1; D perhaps matches TRBD1 (5 bases). In germline, CDR1 is SGHVS, CDR2 FQNEAQ. The CDR3 sequence is 13 residues long. CDR3 in DNA: TGTGCCAGGAGCTTCGATTGGGGGACTGAAGCTTTCTTT. This translates into CARSFDWGTEAFF.

This clonotype came up a few times. This chain uses TRBV6-2 or TRBV6-3 with TRBJ1-5; D is perhaps TRBD1 (6 bases). With 6 bases removed from V and 8 bases from J, the gap between germline ends came to 11 bases. The CDR3 contains 12 residues. Germline CDR1 is MNHEY and CDR2 is SVGEGT. The CDR3 is CASRAGGKPQHF. DNA of the CDR3: TGTGCCAGCAGGGCGGGGGGCAAGCCCCAGCATTTT.

CDR3 in DNA: TGTGCCATCAGGGGGGGACAGGGCCCGTCGCGGATCTATGGCTACACCTTC. This codes for CAIRGGQGPSRIYGYTF. This chain joins TRBV10-3 and TRBJ1-2; TRBD1 agrees at 9 bases. The CDR3 loop spans 17 amino acids. Per germline, CDR1 ENHRY and CDR2 SYGVKD. Unmatched junction bases numbered 15, after V lost 6 bases and J lost 4 bases.

The chain is built from TRBV6-6 and TRBJ1-1; D may be TRBD1 (5 bases). This CDR3 comprises 17 residues. Per the germline V gene, CDR1 is MNHNY and CDR2 is SVGAGI (reference sequence). V was trimmed by 0 bases and J by 1 base, leaving 15 bases between them. The chain's CDR3 is CASSYSSRRTPNTEAFF. CDR3 sequence (DNA): TGTGCCAGCAGTTACTCGAGTAGGAGGACACCGAACACTGAAGCTTTCTTT.

The J gene is TRBJ2-7, the V gene TRBV4-1; TRBD2 might be the D (6 bases). The CDR3 sequence is 14 residues long. Germline V gene data show CDR1 as MGHRA and CDR2 as YSYEKL. V lost 0 bases to trimming and J lost 1 base, with 7 bases between them. The CDR3 is CASSQEAGSYEQYF. Written as DNA, the CDR3 is TGCGCCAGCAGCCAAGAGGCGGGATCCTACGAGCAGTACTTC.

CDR3 bases: TGCAGCGTTGGAGCGGTTGGGGGGAATGAGCAGTTCTTC. This gives the protein CSVGAVGGNEQFF. This chain joins TRBV29-1 and TRBJ2-1; D perhaps matches TRBD2 (6 bases). Germline loops: CDR1 SQVTM, CDR2 ANQGSEA. The CDR3 extends over 13 amino acids. Trimming pared 4 bases from V and 7 bases from J, leaving 14 bases between.

The chain has TRBV6-5 and TRBJ1-1; D remains unclear. Germline CDR1 and CDR2: MNHEY and SVGAGI. The CDR3 runs 12 residues. V was trimmed by 7 bases and J by 3 bases, leaving 9 bases between them. The DNA for the CDR3 is TGTGCCAGCATGGGCCCTTACACTGAAGCTTTCTTT. Translating gives CASMGPYTEAFF.

This clonotype was seen more than once but under ten times. The chain joins TRBV11-1 to TRBJ2-3; TRBD1 matches at 7 bases. V dropped 3 bases and J dropped 0; count of bases not matched to a gene: 6. The CDR3 is 16 residues long. Germline V gives CDR1 SGHAT, CDR2 FQDESV (reference sequence). CDR3 protein: CASSFRTGTSTDTQYF. Written as DNA, the CDR3 is TGTGCCAGCAGCTTTAGGACAGGAACTAGCACAGATACGCAGTATTTT.

The chain recombines TRBV5-4 with TRBJ1-4; 7 positions match TRBD1. Germline CDR1 reads SGHNT; CDR2 reads YYREEE (reference sequence). The junction had 6 bases not matched to a gene; V was cut back by 7 bases and J by 12 bases. CDR3 length equals 11 residues. CDR3 DNA sequence: TGTGCCAGCGCGGGGCAGGGGGAACTGTTTTTT. Its protein product is CASAGQGELFF.

This clonotype was counted between two and nine times. V and J are TRBV2 and TRBJ2-7; 8 positions agree with TRBD1. The CDR3 extends over 15 amino acids. Germline V gives CDR1 SNHLY, CDR2 FYNNEI. J lost 2 bases, V lost 3 bases, and 6 bases had no gene match. CDR3 nucleotide sequence: TGTGCCAGCAGTGAGAGGACAGGGCCTACCTACGAGCAGTACTTC. It codes for CASSERTGPTYEQYF. Supplemented by reference TRBV2 and TRBJ2-7, the full variable domain reads EPEVTQTPSHQVTQMGQEVILRCVPISNHLYFYWYRQILGQKVEFLVSFYNNEISEKSEIFDDQFSVERPDGSNFTLKIRSTKLEDSAMYFCASSERTGPTYEQYFGPGTRLTVT.

This chain connects TRBV27 to TRBJ2-7; 7 positions match TRBD1. With 6 bases clipped from V and 2 bases from J, the junction kept 10 bases outside the gene matches. Germline CDR1 MNHEY, CDR2 SMNVEV (reference sequence). The CDR3 totals 15 residues. The CDR3 region is CASSLNRDRTYEQYF. The CDR3 DNA follows: TGTGCCAGCAGCCTGAACCGGGACAGAACCTACGAGCAGTACTTC.

This clonotype was seen repeatedly, ten times or more. V gene TRBV6-6 combines with J gene TRBJ1-1; D is unresolved. Per the germline V gene, CDR1 is MNHNY and CDR2 is SVGAGI (reference sequence). This CDR3 comprises 13 residues. V was shortened by 2 bases and J by 4 bases, with 8 bases between the two germline ends. CDR3 bases: TGTGCCAGCAGTTACGAGGATGGCACTGAAGCTTTCTTT. It is translated as CASSYEDGTEAFF.

This clonotype was observed at least ten times. The chain recombines TRBV4-3 with TRBJ1-1; 7 bases are a match to TRBD1. This CDR3 has 14 amino acids. Germline V gives CDR1 LGHNA, CDR2 YSLEER. Germline trimming cut 2 bases from V and 4 bases from J; bases unmatched to any gene: 4. The DNA of the CDR3 is TGCGCCAGCAGCCAACCCGACAGGGTCACTGAAGCTTTCTTT. As protein: CASSQPDRVTEAFF.

This clonotype was counted at least ten times. The V call is TRBV7-2, the J call TRBJ2-1, with D perhaps matching TRBD2 (6 bases). V lost 8 bases and J lost 0, with 8 bases in between. CDR1 is SGHTA, CDR2 FQGNSA, per germline. The CDR3 is 13 residues long. The chain's CDR3 is CASLGSSYNEQFF. The DNA of the CDR3 is TGTGCCAGCCTCGGGAGCTCCTACAATGAGCAGTTCTTC.

This clonotype was found many times. Here the CDR3 reads CASGLDRSSYNEQFF. In nucleotides, the CDR3 is TGTGCTAGTGGTTTAGACAGGAGCTCCTACAATGAGCAGTTCTTC. The chain uses TRBV12-5 and TRBJ2-1; a weak D match, TRBD1 (6 bases). Per the germline V gene, CDR1 is LGHNT and CDR2 is FRNRAP. The CDR3 runs 15 residues. With 3 bases removed from V and 0 bases from J, the gap between germline ends came to 9 bases. The whole variable domain, filled in from reference TRBV12-5 and TRBJ2-1, reads DARVTQTPRHKVTEMGQEVTMRCQPILGHNTVFWYRQTMMQGLELLAYFRNRAPLDDSGMPKDRFSAEMPDATLATLKIQPSEPRDSAVYFCASGLDRSSYNEQFFGPGTRLTVL.

This clonotype was detected a few times. The gene calls are TRBV19 and TRBJ1-1; TRBD1 aligns across 7 bases. Germline V CDR1 and CDR2: LNHDA, SQIVND (reference sequence). J lost 4 bases, V lost 6 bases, and 5 bases had no gene match. This CDR3 comprises 13 residues. CDR3 protein: CASRATGFTEAFF. In nucleotides, the CDR3 is TGTGCCAGTAGGGCGACAGGGTTCACTGAAGCTTTCTTT.

The sample holds many counts of this clonotype. CDR3 nucleotides: TGTGCCAGCAGCTCCCTGCCCGGGCGTGGGGATACGCAGTATTTT. This translates into CASSSLPGRGDTQYF. The genes are TRBV7-8 and TRBJ2-3; D gene unclear. The V gene lost 4 bases and the J gene lost 6 bases, with 17 bases spanning the gap. The germline gives CDR1 SGHVS, CDR2 FQNEAQ. This CDR3 has 15 residues.

This chain links TRBV6-1 with TRBJ2-2, with unresolved D. CDR1 MNHNS and CDR2 SASEGT come from the germline V gene. V was shortened by 1 base and J by 4 bases, with 4 bases between the two germline ends. The CDR3 has 13 residues. CDR3 in amino acids: CASSEGFTGELFF. DNA for the CDR3: TGTGCCAGCAGTGAAGGGTTCACCGGGGAGCTGTTTTTT.

There are a few counts of this clonotype. The genes are TRBV19 and TRBJ2-2, with D unclear. This CDR3 contains 12 residues. Looked up from germline, CDR1 is LNHDA and CDR2 is SQIVND (reference sequence). The CDR3 bases are TGTGCTTTAGAAGGGATCACCGGGGAGCTGTTTTTT. This translates into CALEGITGELFF.